Each of the 24 T cell receptor beta chains below was sequenced from the same sample in a study of blood T cell repertoires in COVID-19. Sequencing was performed with immunoSEQ multiplex PCR; in TCRdb, only in-frame clones are kept and a portion is missing. The sample has around 310,000 clones, 70% to 90% seen once. Sequenced material: peripheral blood. These receptors were collected from a woman aged 45-65 years with active or convalescent COVID-19.

The chain couples TRBV5-8 to TRBJ2-7; D unclear. The germline V and J ends were trimmed by 5 bases and 3 bases, with 9 bases remaining between them. This CDR3 region has 12 residues. Germline CDR1 and CDR2: SGHTS and YDEGEE. CDR3 bases: TGTGCCAGCAGTTCCAACTTCTACGAGCAGTACTTC. This sequence encodes CASSSNFYEQYF.

The chain uses TRBV5-1 and TRBJ2-2, with 11 bases identical to TRBD2. CDR1 and CDR2 (germline): SGHRS, YFSETQ. This CDR3 comprises 18 residues. Unmatched junction bases numbered 9, after V lost 0 bases and J lost 5 bases. The chain's CDR3 is CASSLGLAGKSGTGELFF. CDR3 in DNA: TGCGCCAGCAGCTTGGGACTAGCGGGAAAGTCGGGTACCGGGGAGCTGTTTTTT.

This rearrangement joins TRBV25-1 to TRBJ1-3, with D possibly matching TRBD1 (6 bases). The germline CDR1 and CDR2 sequences are MGHDK and SYGVNS. CDR3 length: 15 residues. V dropped 6 bases and J dropped 1 base, with 13 bases sitting between them. In nucleotides, the CDR3 is TGTGCCAGCAGCCCGAAAACAGGGTCTGGAAACACCATATATTTT. It codes for CASSPKTGSGNTIYF.

The rearrangement joins TRBV7-3 to TRBJ1-1; a possible D gene is TRBD1 (6 bases). V lost 5 bases to trimming and J lost 1 base, with 11 bases between them. This CDR3 is 14 amino acids long. Per germline, CDR1 SGHTA and CDR2 FQGTGA. The CDR3 is CASSPSDRNTEAFF. In DNA form, the CDR3 reads TGTGCCAGCAGCCCGTCGGACAGGAACACTGAAGCTTTCTTT.

This chain connects TRBV7-2 to TRBJ2-5, with D perhaps TRBD1 (5 bases). V lost 4 bases and J 1 base, leaving 7 bases between the germline ends. This CDR3 is built from 13 residues. Germline CDR1 reads SGHTA; CDR2 reads FQGNSA. CDR3: CASSSDSQETQYF. CDR3 DNA: TGTGCCAGCAGCTCTGACAGCCAAGAGACCCAGTACTTC.

With regard to this clone: Other DNA sequences in the sample encode the same CDR3. The chain has TRBV19 and TRBJ1-1, with 10 positions matching TRBD1. The J segment lost 5 bases and the V segment lost 3 bases, leaving 6 bases of the junction unmatched. Germline V gene sequence: CDR1 LNHDA, CDR2 SQIVND (reference sequence). The CDR3 is 15 amino acids. For the CDR3, the DNA is TGTGCCAGTAGTATGGGGGACAGGGGAGGGACTGAAGCTTTCTTT. This gives the protein CASSMGDRGGTEAFF. Full variable domain (missing parts from reference TRBV19 and TRBJ1-1): DGGITQSPKYLFRKEGQNVTLSCEQNLNHDAMYWYRQDPGQGLRLIYYSQIVNDFQKGDIAEGYSVSREKKESFPLTVTSAQKNPTAFYLCASSMGDRGGTEAFFGQGTRLTVV.

This clone has just one count. This rearrangement joins TRBV6-6 to TRBJ1-1; D unclear. Germline-derived CDR1 and CDR2 are MNHNY and SVGAGI (reference sequence). The CDR3 consists of 13 residues. V was shortened by 7 bases and J by 8 bases, with 17 bases between the two germline ends. The CDR3 DNA is TGTGCCAGCACTCCCGGGGTGGCACCCGAAGCTTTCTTT. Amino acid sequence: CASTPGVAPEAFF.

The CDR3 reads CASSWDSPEQYF. The CDR3 DNA reads TGTGCCAGCAGCTGGGACAGCCCCGAGCAGTACTTC. This chain joins TRBV7-9 and TRBJ2-7; 7 bases map to TRBD1. V gave up 4 bases and J gave up 6 bases; unmatched junction bases: 3. CDR1 and CDR2 from the germline V gene are SEHNR and FQNEAQ (reference sequence). The CDR3 runs to 12 residues.

The V gene is TRBV7-2, the J gene TRBJ2-5; 7 bases fit TRBD2. Germline V gene data show CDR1 as SGHTA and CDR2 as FQGNSA. The CDR3 has 15 residues. Losses at the gene ends were 3 bases for V and 0 bases for J; bases not matched to a gene: 4. CDR3 DNA sequence: TGTGCCAGCAGCTTTGCCGGGACTAACCAAGAGACCCAGTACTTC. Protein: CASSFAGTNQETQYF.

V gene TRBV20-1 combines with J gene TRBJ1-1, with D perhaps matching TRBD1 (5 bases). The CDR3 runs to 12 residues. Germline CDR1 DFQATT, CDR2 SNEGSKA (reference sequence). Trimming left V 4 bases short and J 3 bases short, with 9 bases between. Here the CDR3 reads CSATDSDTEAFF. CDR3 coding DNA: TGCAGTGCTACTGACAGCGACACTGAAGCTTTCTTT.

The gene calls are TRBV2 and TRBJ2-7, with 7 bases fitting TRBD1. There are 14 residues in the CDR3. V trimming: 3 bases; J trimming: 3 bases; junction bases outside the gene matches: 5. The germline CDR1 and CDR2 sequences are SNHLY and FYNNEI. The CDR3 region is CASSERQGNYEQYF. CDR3 DNA sequence: TGTGCCAGCAGTGAGAGACAGGGTAACTACGAGCAGTACTTC.

This rearrangement joins TRBV7-2 to TRBJ2-7, with D possibly TRBD1 on 5 matching bases. CDR3 length: 13 amino acids. V shed 2 bases and J shed 7 bases, with 12 bases lying between them. Germline values: CDR1 SGHTA, CDR2 FQGNSA. In DNA form, the CDR3 reads TGTGCCAGCAGCTTATCAGGGATGAGGGAGCAGTACTTC. Its protein product is CASSLSGMREQYF.

The chain employs TRBV19 and TRBJ1-2; no definite D call. Trimming took 1 base from V and 2 from J, leaving 8 bases between them. The CDR3 is 14 residues long. Germline CDR1 is LNHDA and CDR2 is SQIVND (reference sequence). The CDR3 sequence: CASSIANRNYGYTF. The CDR3 DNA reads TGTGCCAGTAGTATAGCAAACAGAAACTATGGCTACACCTTC.

The J gene is TRBJ2-1, the V gene TRBV24-1; 8 bases match TRBD2. CDR1 is KGHDR and CDR2 is SFDVKD in the germline V gene. V shed 5 bases, J shed 7 bases, and the junction held 9 bases outside the gene matches. This CDR3 comprises 15 residues. The chain's CDR3 is CATSAAGGKRNEQFF. In DNA, the CDR3 is TGTGCCACCAGTGCTGCGGGAGGAAAGAGGAATGAGCAGTTCTTC.

The chain has TRBV19 and TRBJ2-1, with 12 bases lining up with TRBD1. This CDR3 region has 15 residues. V lost 6 bases and J lost 8; bases outside the gene matches: 8. Germline V gene data show CDR1 as LNHDA and CDR2 as SQIVND (reference sequence). Written as DNA, the CDR3 is TGTGCCAGTAGGACGTCGGGACAGGGGGCCCATGAGCAGTTCTTC. Amino acids: CASRTSGQGAHEQFF.

With regard to this clone: Its ends do not fully match the called genes, so a read error is possible. The sample carries other DNA sequences with the same CDR3. The rearrangement joins TRBV19 to TRBJ1-2; 7 positions agree with TRBD1. CDR1 LNHDA and CDR2 SQIVND come from the germline V gene (reference sequence). CDR3 length: 14 amino acids. The CDR3 protein is CASSIGGTAYGYTF. The CDR3 coding sequence is TGTGCCAGTAGCATAGGGGGGACAGCCTATGGCTACACCTTC.

The chain couples TRBV6-2 or TRBV6-3 to TRBJ1-5; D is unresolved. Trimming took 4 bases from V and 2 from J, leaving 15 bases between them. The CDR3 spans 16 residues. The germline V gene has CDR1 MNHEY and CDR2 SVGEGT. DNA of the CDR3: TGTGCCAGCAGTTTTATAGCGGCCATCGGCAATCAGCCCCAGCATTTT. Its protein product is CASSFIAAIGNQPQHF.

The rearrangement links TRBV7-9 to TRBJ2-3; no reliable D call. Between the trimmed V and J ends, which lost 5 bases and 4 bases, there was a span of 13 bases. Germline lookup yields CDR1 SEHNR and CDR2 FQNEAQ (reference sequence). This CDR3 spans 14 amino acids. CDR3 sequence: CASSLPFGADTQYF. In DNA form, the CDR3 reads TGTGCCAGCAGCCTACCTTTCGGAGCAGATACGCAGTATTTT.

The rearrangement links TRBV11-2 to TRBJ2-5, with 11 bases lining up with TRBD2. CDR3 size: 16 residues. V shed 5 bases, J shed 1 base, and the junction held 6 bases outside the gene matches. Germline V CDR1 and CDR2: SGHAT, FQNNGV. The CDR3 bases are TGTGCCAGCAGCCCCCTGACTAGCGGGGCCCAAGAGACCCAGTACTTC. Encoded protein: CASSPLTSGAQETQYF.

The J gene is TRBJ1-1, the V gene TRBV30, with D possibly matching TRBD1 (5 bases). Germline V gives CDR1 GTSNPN, CDR2 SVGIG (reference sequence). This CDR3 is built from 14 residues. V gave up 2 bases and J gave up 5 bases, with 15 bases separating them. For the CDR3, the DNA is TGTGCCTGGAGTCATGGGGGGATGTGGACTGAAGCTTTCTTT. Its translation is CAWSHGGMWTEAFF.

As DNA, the CDR3 is TGTGCCAGCGCGCCCACGGTTGAGGGATACGAGCAGTACTTC. It encodes CASAPTVEGYEQYF. The chain joins TRBV27 to TRBJ2-7; possibly TRBD2 for D (5 bases). Germline V gene data show CDR1 as MNHEY and CDR2 as SMNVEV (reference sequence). This CDR3 is built from 14 residues. V gave up 8 bases and J gave up 4 bases, with 18 bases separating them.

This chain connects TRBV7-2 to TRBJ2-5, with D possibly being TRBD2 (6 bases). V was cut by 0 bases and J by 5 bases, with 10 bases left in between. Germline CDR1 and CDR2: SGHTA and FQGNSA. The CDR3 length is 14 residues. The CDR3 nucleotides read TGTGCCAGCAGCTTAGCGGGCGGGGTCGAGACCCAGTACTTC. This encodes CASSLAGGVETQYF.

This clone was seen only once. The chain has TRBV9 and TRBJ1-2, with 9 bases that match TRBD1. Germline V gene sequence: CDR1 SGDLS, CDR2 YYNGEE. V dropped 0 bases and J dropped 8; count of bases not matched to a gene: 5. This CDR3 has 14 amino acids. CDR3 nucleotide sequence: TGTGCCAGCAGCGTAGATCACAGGGGGCACGGCTACACCTTC. It codes for CASSVDHRGHGYTF.

The chain couples TRBV25-1 to TRBJ1-3; 7 positions match TRBD1. The V gene's germline CDR1 is MGHDK and CDR2 SYGVNS. This CDR3 spans 17 amino acids. V lost 3 bases, J lost 0 bases, and 8 bases stayed unmatched. CDR3 coding DNA: TGTGCCAGCAGTGATTTTGGAGGGGGCATCTCTGGAAACACCATATATTTT. It specifies CASSDFGGGISGNTIYF. The full variable domain, its missing parts supplied by reference TRBV25-1 and TRBJ1-3, is EADIYQTPRYLVIGTGKKITLECSQTMGHDKMYWYQQDPGMELHLIHYSYGVNSTEKGDLSSESTVSRIRTEHFPLTLESARPSHTSQYLCASSDFGGGISGNTIYFGEGSWLTVV.